This is a list of T cell receptor beta chains from one sample in a study of monozygotic twins with inflammatory bowel disease. No DNA is given; TCRdb re-called the 5' RACE reads and lists each CDR3 protein once. In total, the table holds over 150,000 distinct CDR3 sequences. Source material: blood. The source of these receptors is a human donor with ulcerative colitis or Crohn's disease, or a healthy co-twin of an affected twin (not recorded which). CDR3s include the opening cysteine and the closing phenylalanine or tryptophan.

J | V | CDR3
TRBJ1-2 | TRBV5-1 | CASSFTGKGGYTF
TRBJ2-5 | TRBV12-3/TRBV12-4 | CASSLVARSQETQYF
TRBJ2-2 | TRBV5-1 | CASSLGPANTGELFF
TRBJ2-5 | TRBV7-8 | CASSLADWGTQYF
TRBJ2-7 | TRBV10-3 | CAISSSGDSAEQYF
TRBJ1-4 | TRBV18 | CASSPGTNEKLFF
TRBJ2-1 | TRBV9 | CASSPQGASYNEQFF
TRBJ1-4 | TRBV5-1 | CASSLSDRVGEKLFF
TRBJ2-2 | TRBV7-3 | CASSLSGGANTGELFF
TRBJ1-2 | TRBV11-2 | CASSSPRGGNYGYTF
TRBJ1-1 | TRBV27 | CASRRGQGWGNTEAFF
TRBJ2-1 | TRBV20-1 | CSARALGSGGNEQFF
TRBJ2-7 | TRBV7-9 | CASSLAQSVLREQYF
TRBJ1-5 | TRBV2 | CASSDDSNQPQHF
TRBJ2-3 | TRBV7-6 | CASSLRQGAKTDTQYF
TRBJ2-1 | TRBV7-9 | CASSEIAGESYNEQFF
TRBJ2-1 | TRBV5-1 | CASSPLAGGLPEQFF
TRBJ1-5 | TRBV29-1 | CSVVEGGQPQHF
TRBJ2-3 | TRBV4-2 | CASNRTGDTDTQYF
TRBJ2-7 | TRBV5-4 | CASSLDRAIREQYF
TRBJ1-1 | TRBV9 | CASSLTGKDTEAFF
TRBJ1-5 | TRBV3-1 | CASSHQGSNQPQHF
TRBJ1-6 | TRBV12-3/TRBV12-4 | CASQGSKSNSPLHF
TRBJ2-7 | TRBV5-1 | CASSLVSDSAHHEQYF
TRBJ2-5 | TRBV7-6 | CASSLGWAVETQYF
TRBJ2-7 | TRBV11-2 | CASSPLGLAAAFTHNYEQYF
TRBJ2-5 | TRBV20-1 | CSASGGALETQYF
TRBJ2-1 | TRBV20-1 | CSARGLAGFYNEQFF
TRBJ2-7 | TRBV28 | CASSPHTMRGYYEQYF
TRBJ2-7 | TRBV5-1 | CASSLGTSGSYEQYF
TRBJ2-6 | TRBV4-3 | CASSQGGGQVTF
TRBJ2-5 | TRBV29-1 | CSVHRGGASLQETQYF
TRBJ1-2 | TRBV7-9 | CASSLARDIFYGYTF
TRBJ2-7 | TRBV2 | CASSDSSSTGAGEQYF
TRBJ1-4 | TRBV27 | CASTMGPDNEKLFF
TRBJ1-2 | TRBV12-3/TRBV12-4 | CASSLARGDSYGYTF
TRBJ1-1 | TRBV19 | CASSTGQGRYMNTEAFF
TRBJ1-1 | TRBV5-1 | CASSSDAGRTEAFF
TRBJ2-4 | TRBV5-1 | CASSAVEGGNIQYF
TRBJ2-1 | TRBV6-1 | CASSDRGEQFF
TRBJ1-4 | TRBV6-1 | CASTLGTGDEKLFF
TRBJ2-7 | TRBV12-3/TRBV12-4 | CASTQGVTPAGEQYF
TRBJ2-4 | TRBV9 | CASSTTGGPGIQYF
TRBJ1-1 | TRBV6-5 | CASRWIPNTEAFF
TRBJ1-1 | TRBV5-1 | CASTVAGPGLNTEAFF
TRBJ1-4 | TRBV20-1 | CSASSGEKLFF
TRBJ2-3 | TRBV4-3 | CASSQGTTDTQYF
TRBJ1-1 | TRBV7-9 | CASSPAWINTEAFF
TRBJ1-5 | TRBV4-2 | CASSQDYRTGTYSNQPQHF